This T cell receptor (beta chain) appears in the sequencing data of a study of CD8+ T cells in alopecia areata. The treatment is: oral pan-JAK inhibitor, 5-10 mg twice daily. It was cDNA, reverse transcribed from extracted RNA, that served as the sequencing template. TCRdb's table, derived via immunoSEQ multiplex PCR, lists solely in-frame clones and lacks some. In the table there are roughly 190,000 clones, more than 55% of which are singletons. Trimming took off 3 bases at V and 9 bases at J, with 13 bases between the two ends. The germline V gene has CDR1 SGHRS and CDR2 YFSETQ. This CDR3 spans 13 amino acids.

V is TRBV5-1 and J is TRBJ2-1; D not certain. The sample was CD4+ T cells sorted from blood, taken at week 4, from a patient treated with tofacitinib. The sequence was collected from a human donor with alopecia areata. The CDR3 reads CASSWPPSTEQFF. CDR3 sequence (DNA): TGCGCCAGCAGCTGGCCTCCTTCCACTGAGCAGTTCTTC.